Following are 27 T cell receptor beta chains from one sample sequenced in a study of CD8+ T cells in alopecia areata. The treatment here: oral pan-JAK inhibitor, 5-10 mg twice daily. As the sequencing template, cDNA was produced by extracting RNA and reverse transcribing it. Clones were read by immunoSEQ multiplex PCR, and TCRdb kept only the in-frame ones, dropping some. The table has around 100,000 clones, 50% to 75% seen once. The sequences come from CD8+ T cells sorted from blood, collected at week 24, from a patient treated with tofacitinib. The receptor source for this set is a human donor with alopecia areata.

The sample holds one count of this clone. The chain carries TRBV5-4 and TRBJ2-1; a weak D match, TRBD2 (6 bases). Trimming left V 4 bases short and J 10 bases short, with 9 bases between. This CDR3 has 11 amino acids. Germline V gives CDR1 SGHNT, CDR2 YYREEE (reference sequence). The CDR3 nucleotides are TGTGCCAGCAGCGCGGGACCAGAGCAGTTCTTC. It codes for CASSAGPEQFF.

This clone was counted a few times. The same CDR3 can be traced to other DNA sequences in this sample. The chain combines TRBV5-1 with TRBJ2-7, with D perhaps matching TRBD1 or TRBD2 (6 bases each). CDR1 is SGHRS and CDR2 is YFSETQ in the germline V gene. V was trimmed by 4 bases and J by 3 bases, leaving 11 bases between them. CDR3 length: 13 residues. The CDR3 bases are TGCGCCAGCAGCCTGGGGGGCGGCTACGAGCAGTACTTC. The encoded protein is CASSLGGGYEQYF.

About this clone: At one boundary the junction diverges from the germline segment, which might be a read error. The rearrangement uses TRBV29-1 and TRBJ2-7; 8 nucleotides agree with TRBD1. The CDR3 has 12 amino acids. Looked up from germline, CDR1 is SQVTM and CDR2 is ANQGSEA. In DNA, the CDR3 is TGCAGCGTAGCAGGGGGCGCCTACAAGCAGTACTTC. Protein: CSVAGGAYKQYF.

This chain uses TRBV6-5 with TRBJ1-1; D unresolved. From germline, CDR1 is MNHEY and CDR2 SVGAGI. Trimming took off 4 bases at V and 4 bases at J, with 16 bases between the two ends. This CDR3 is 15 amino acids long. The CDR3 protein is CASSSTTALGTEAFF. The CDR3, as DNA: TGTGCCAGCAGTTCCACGACCGCCCTGGGCACTGAAGCTTTCTTT.

The rearrangement joins TRBV7-9 to TRBJ2-1; D is uncertain. V gave up 6 bases and J gave up 3 bases, with 3 bases separating them. Germline values: CDR1 SEHNR, CDR2 FQNEAQ (reference sequence). The CDR3 covers 11 residues. CDR3 in amino acids: CASRYYNEQFF. CDR3 bases: TGTGCCAGCAGGTACTACAATGAGCAGTTCTTC.

V is TRBV6-5 and J is TRBJ2-3; TRBD1 matches at 9 bases. CDR1 and CDR2 (germline): MNHEY, SVGAGI. The CDR3 runs 13 residues. V was pared by 6 bases and J by 8 bases, with 6 bases of the junction left unmatched. CDR3 residues: CASRGTGSGTQYF. DNA for the CDR3: TGTGCCAGCAGGGGGACAGGGTCGGGTACGCAGTATTTT.

This chain uses TRBV13 with TRBJ1-2; D remains unclear. The germline CDR1 and CDR2 sequences are PRHDT and FYEKMQ (reference sequence). V lost 0 bases and J 6 bases, leaving 14 bases between the germline ends. The CDR3 extends over 15 amino acids. The CDR3 region has the DNA TGTGCCAGCAGCTTAGGGCCAAAGGGCGGGGATGGCTACACCTTC. Amino acids: CASSLGPKGGDGYTF.

The gene calls are TRBV9 and TRBJ1-1; TRBD1 agrees at 11 bases. This CDR3 is built from 15 residues. Germline values: CDR1 SGDLS, CDR2 YYNGEE. V lost 2 bases, J lost 7 bases, and 7 bases stayed unmatched. The DNA for the CDR3 is TGTGCCAGCAGCGTCGGGACAGGGGGTTTAATTGAAGCTTTCTTT. Translated: CASSVGTGGLIEAFF.

This clone was counted only a few times. This chain uses TRBV30 with TRBJ2-2; possibly TRBD1 for D (6 bases). The CDR3 is 13 residues long. Trimming took 2 bases from V and 7 from J, leaving 11 bases between them. Germline assignment: CDR1 GTSNPN and CDR2 SVGIG (reference sequence). The CDR3 nucleotides read TGTGCCTGGAGTCCCAGGGGCTTCGGGGAGCTGTTTTTT. This sequence encodes CAWSPRGFGELFF.

CDR3 nucleotide sequence: TGTGCCAGTTTCGAAGAGACCCAGTACTTC. Residues: CASFEETQYF. The chain has TRBV25-1 and TRBJ2-5; D is undetermined. Germline V gene lookup returns CDR1 MGHDK and CDR2 SYGVNS. The CDR3 is 10 amino acids. V was clipped by 9 bases and J by 3 bases, with 5 bases between them.

This clone showed up just a few times. J is TRBJ2-1 and V is TRBV23-1, with no clear D. TRBV23-1 counts as an open reading frame of uncertain function. CDR3 length equals 14 residues. V dropped 4 bases and J dropped 6 bases, with 13 bases sitting between them. CDR3 in amino acids: CASSRTLTGNEQFF. DNA for the CDR3: TGCGCCAGCAGTCGTACCCTGACTGGCAATGAGCAGTTCTTC.

This clone occurred once. The genes are TRBV29-1 and TRBJ2-7; the D gene is possibly TRBD1 (5 bases). Germline loops: CDR1 SQVTM, CDR2 ANQGSEA. Trimming took 2 bases from V and 3 from J, leaving 11 bases between them. The CDR3 covers 13 residues. CDR3 nucleotide sequence: TGCAGCGTTGAACTACGTAGGGGCTACGAGCAGTACTTC. This codes for CSVELRRGYEQYF.

The gene calls are TRBV30 and TRBJ2-7; 9 bases map to TRBD1. Germline CDR1 GTSNPN, CDR2 SVGIG (reference sequence). V trimming: 5 bases; J trimming: 1 base; junction bases outside the gene matches: 3. The CDR3 has 13 residues. CDR3: CAWETGGSYEQYF. The CDR3 nucleotides are TGTGCCTGGGAGACAGGGGGGTCCTACGAGCAGTACTTC.

This sequence joins TRBV6-1 and TRBJ2-3; D possibly corresponds to TRBD1 (6 bases). V lost 2 bases and J 0 bases, leaving 12 bases between the germline ends. The CDR3 spans 16 residues. Germline V CDR1 and CDR2: MNHNS, SASEGT. The CDR3 bases are TGTGCCAGCAGTGAAAAGACAGGCGGGAGCACAGATACGCAGTATTTT. It encodes CASSEKTGGSTDTQYF.

This clone appeared a single time. The chain carries TRBV9 and TRBJ1-4, with 10 bases matching TRBD1. The germline V gene encodes CDR1 SGDLS and CDR2 YYNGEE. This CDR3 has 14 residues. Losses at the gene ends were 0 bases for V and 7 bases for J; bases not matched to a gene: 0. CDR3 in DNA: TGTGCCAGCAGCGTAGGGGACAGGGGTGAAAAACTGTTTTTT. Translation: CASSVGDRGEKLFF.

This clone was seen once. The genes are TRBV29-1 and TRBJ2-1, with 8 positions matching TRBD2. Losses at the gene ends were 7 bases for V and 2 bases for J; bases not matched to a gene: 4. The CDR3 runs 13 residues. CDR1 is SQVTM and CDR2 is ANQGSEA in the germline V gene. The CDR3 spells CSANGGAYNEQFF. Written as DNA, the CDR3 is TGCAGCGCAAACGGGGGGGCCTACAATGAGCAGTTCTTC.

The J gene is TRBJ2-5, the V gene TRBV7-8; 11 nucleotides agree with TRBD1. The CDR3 runs 16 residues. V lost 5 bases to trimming and J lost 4 bases; unmatched junction nucleotides: 9. CDR1 is SGHVS and CDR2 is FQNEAQ in the germline V gene. The CDR3 bases are TGTGCCAGCAGCGCTTGGACAGGGGGCCCAGTAGAGACCCAGTACTTC. As protein: CASSAWTGGPVETQYF.

The chain employs TRBV7-9 and TRBJ1-1, with D hard to call. V was pared by 4 bases and J by 0 bases, with 6 bases between. CDR1 is SEHNR, CDR2 FQNEAQ, per germline (reference sequence). The CDR3 spans 13 residues. The CDR3 region has the DNA TGTGCCAGCAGCTCACCAATGAACACTGAAGCTTTCTTT. Residues: CASSSPMNTEAFF. The whole variable domain, remainder taken from reference TRBV7-9 and TRBJ1-1, is DTGVSQNPRHKITKRGQNVTFRCDPISEHNRLYWYRQTLGQGPEFLTYFQNEAQLEKSRLLSDRFSAERPKGSFSTLEIQRTEQGDSAMYLCASSSPMNTEAFFGQGTRLTVV.

CDR3 sequence: CAILRDPGELFF. CDR3 nucleotide sequence: TGTGCCATCCTAAGAGACCCCGGGGAGCTGTTTTTT. This rearrangement joins TRBV10-3 to TRBJ2-2; D is uncertain. The V gene lost 8 bases and the J gene lost 6 bases, with 10 bases spanning the gap. Germline assignment: CDR1 ENHRY and CDR2 SYGVKD. The CDR3 sequence is 12 residues long.

This chain's CDR3 is CASSESAVYGYTF. The CDR3 nucleotides read TGTGCCAGCAGTGAATCGGCAGTCTATGGCTACACCTTC. The chain joins TRBV25-1 to TRBJ1-2; D call uncertain. V lost 1 base and J 4 bases, leaving 7 bases between the germline ends. The CDR3 sequence is 13 residues long. The germline gives CDR1 MGHDK, CDR2 SYGVNS.

The CDR3 region is CASSLDTDYEQYF. For the CDR3, the DNA is TGTGCCAGCAGCTTAGATACAGATTACGAGCAGTACTTC. V gene TRBV11-2 combines with J gene TRBJ2-5; D unclear. The end of the DNA aligns better with TRBJ2-7, so the J call may be wrong. The length of the CDR3 is 13 residues. Germline lookup yields CDR1 SGHAT and CDR2 FQNNGV.

This chain joins TRBV5-4 and TRBJ2-7; D is unresolved. V lost 0 bases and J lost 4, with 5 bases in between. CDR1 SGHNT and CDR2 YYREEE come from the germline V gene (reference sequence). CDR3 length: 12 residues. Here the CDR3 DNA reads TGTGCCAGCAGCTTGGACACTTACGAGCAGTACTTC. Translated: CASSLDTYEQYF.

V usage is TRBV19 and J usage is TRBJ1-2; D remains unclear. The germline gives CDR1 LNHDA, CDR2 SQIVND (reference sequence). This CDR3 region has 13 residues. Trimming pared 5 bases from V and 0 bases from J, leaving 7 bases between. The CDR3 coding sequence is TGTGCCAGTAGTCCCATAGCTAACTATGGCTACACCTTC. Protein product: CASSPIANYGYTF.

V and J are TRBV4-1 and TRBJ2-7; 8 bases are a match to TRBD1. The V and J ends lost 1 base and 5 bases, in that order; junction bases with no gene match: 7. CDR1 is MGHRA, CDR2 YSYEKL, per germline. This CDR3 is 15 amino acids long. The CDR3 region is CASSQVVQGVHEQYF. The CDR3 DNA sequence: TGCGCCAGCAGCCAAGTCGTACAGGGGGTCCACGAGCAGTACTTC.

In this sample, this clone turned up a few times. The V call is TRBV6-1, the J call TRBJ2-3; 7 positions agree with TRBD1. Losses at the gene ends were 0 bases for V and 2 bases for J; bases not matched to a gene: 5. Looked up from germline, CDR1 is MNHNS and CDR2 is SASEGT. This CDR3 comprises 16 residues. CDR3 residues: CASSEALTGPTDTQYF. Written as DNA, the CDR3 is TGTGCCAGCAGTGAAGCCCTGACAGGGCCCACAGATACGCAGTATTTT.

In this sample, this clone turned up a few times. The gene calls are TRBV28 and TRBJ2-1; D is ambiguous. The CDR3 has 15 residues. V gave up 6 bases and J gave up 0 bases, with 12 bases separating them. Germline V gene lookup returns CDR1 MDHEN and CDR2 SYDVKM. The CDR3 region is CASRDNLNSYNEQFF. As DNA, the CDR3 is TGTGCCAGCAGAGACAATCTTAACTCCTACAATGAGCAGTTCTTC.

This clone appeared once. The CDR3 bases are TGTGCCAGCACAGGTGCTAGCAATCAGCCCCAGCATTTT. It translates to CASTGASNQPQHF. This chain joins TRBV6-5 and TRBJ1-5; D ambiguous. This CDR3 has 13 amino acids. Trimming left V 7 bases short and J 0 bases short, with 7 bases between. Germline lookup yields CDR1 MNHEY and CDR2 SVGAGI.